This TCR beta chain emerged from a study of regulatory T cells in long-lasting Graves disease. At the level of the study: The study enrolled newly diagnosed Graves' patients on antithyroid drugs under 3 months.

The V segment lost 4 bases and the J segment 6 bases; nucleotides outside the gene matches: 15. The CDR3 is 16 amino acids. In germline, CDR1 is MDHEN, CDR2 SYDVKM. Overall study results and limits: Those with persistent disease had in common more public clonotypes (fewer than 3,000) than new patients (approximately 970). Compared with new cases, persistent Graves' patients showed reduced TCR diversity.

A note on this clonotype: The antigen is unknown.

According to the study, TCR beta libraries were built with iRepertoire HTBI primers and CDR3-region Arm-PCR. TCRdb reanalysed the multiplex PCR reads using MiXCR and keeps one entry per CDR3 protein. The repertoire holds roughly 380,000 distinct CDR3 sequences, with roughly 16% as singletons. Time point in this sample: newly diagnosed GD, antithyroid drugs for less than 3 months. There was RNA extracted from PBMCs, and the TCR library was made from it. Criteria from the American Thyroid Association guidelines were applied to diagnose Graves' disease. The specimen comprised peripheral blood mononuclear cells (PBMCs), sampled at new diagnosis, from a patient treated with antithyroid drugs. The chain couples TRBV28 to TRBJ2-7; 7 bases map to TRBD2. The sequence came from a female donor with Graves disease. The CDR3: CASSSAWEGKRGEQYF. CDR3 DNA sequence: TGTGCCAGCAGTTCGGCCTGGGAGGGAAAAAGGGGCGAGCAGTACTTC.